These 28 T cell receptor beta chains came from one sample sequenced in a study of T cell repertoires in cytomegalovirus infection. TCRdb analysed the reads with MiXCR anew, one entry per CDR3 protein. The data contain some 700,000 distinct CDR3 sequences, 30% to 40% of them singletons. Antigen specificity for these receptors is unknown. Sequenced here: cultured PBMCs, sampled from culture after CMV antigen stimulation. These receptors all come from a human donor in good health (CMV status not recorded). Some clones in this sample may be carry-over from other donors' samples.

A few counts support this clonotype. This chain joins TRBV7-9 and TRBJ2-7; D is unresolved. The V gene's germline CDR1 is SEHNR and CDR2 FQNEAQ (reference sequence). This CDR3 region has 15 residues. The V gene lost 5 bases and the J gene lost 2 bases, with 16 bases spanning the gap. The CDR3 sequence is CASSVEDRPTYEQYF. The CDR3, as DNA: TGTGCCAGCAGCGTTGAGGACCGTCCAACCTACGAGCAGTACTTC.

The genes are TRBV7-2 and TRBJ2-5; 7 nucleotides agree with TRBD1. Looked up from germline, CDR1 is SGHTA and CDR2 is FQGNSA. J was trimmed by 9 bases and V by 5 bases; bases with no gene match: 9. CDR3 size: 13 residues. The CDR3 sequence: CASSPRQGRAQYF. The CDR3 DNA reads TGTGCCAGCAGCCCCCGACAGGGAAGGGCCCAGTACTTC.

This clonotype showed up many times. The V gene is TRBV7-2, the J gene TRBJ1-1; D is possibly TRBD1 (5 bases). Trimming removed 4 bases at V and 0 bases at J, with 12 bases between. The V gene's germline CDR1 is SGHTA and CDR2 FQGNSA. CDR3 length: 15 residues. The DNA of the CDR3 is TGTGCCAGCAGCTCGGTGGGGACGGTGAACACTGAAGCTTTCTTT. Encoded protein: CASSSVGTVNTEAFF.

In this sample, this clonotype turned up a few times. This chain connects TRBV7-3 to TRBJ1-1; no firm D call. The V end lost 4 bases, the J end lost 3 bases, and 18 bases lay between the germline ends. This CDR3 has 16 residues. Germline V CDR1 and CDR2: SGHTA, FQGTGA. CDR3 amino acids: CASSSPSGRMDTEAFF. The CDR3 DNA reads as TGTGCCAGCAGCTCCCCATCGGGCAGGATGGACACTGAAGCTTTCTTT.

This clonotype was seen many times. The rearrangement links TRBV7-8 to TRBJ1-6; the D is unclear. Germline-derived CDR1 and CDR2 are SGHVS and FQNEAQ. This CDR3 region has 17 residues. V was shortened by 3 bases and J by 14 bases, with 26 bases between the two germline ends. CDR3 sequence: CASSLGGSSPEFWALHF. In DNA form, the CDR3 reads TGTGCCAGCAGCTTGGGAGGCAGCTCCCCTGAATTTTGGGCCCTCCACTTT.

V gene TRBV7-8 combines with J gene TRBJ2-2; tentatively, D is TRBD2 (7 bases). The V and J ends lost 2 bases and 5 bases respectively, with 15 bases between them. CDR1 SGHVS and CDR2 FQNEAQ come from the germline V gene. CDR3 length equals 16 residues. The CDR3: CASSLSWGGQTGELFF. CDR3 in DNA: TGTGCCAGCAGCTTATCTTGGGGGGGGCAAACCGGGGAGCTGTTTTTT. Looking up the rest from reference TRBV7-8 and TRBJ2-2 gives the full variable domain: GAGVSQSPRYKVAKRGQDVALRCDPISGHVSLFWYQQALGQGPEFLTYFQNEAQLDKSGLPSDRFFAERPEGSVSTLKIQRTQQEDSAVYLCASSLSWGGQTGELFFGEGSRLTVL.

CDR3 sequence reads: CASRNPTGSSQGNTIYF. The CDR3 DNA follows: TGTGCCAGCAGGAATCCCACAGGGAGCTCTCAGGGAAACACCATATATTTT. The chain carries TRBV6-1 and TRBJ1-3, with D perhaps matching TRBD1 (6 bases). V lost 6 bases and J lost 4, with 22 bases in between. This CDR3 is built from 17 residues. Germline V CDR1 and CDR2: MNHNS, SASEGT.

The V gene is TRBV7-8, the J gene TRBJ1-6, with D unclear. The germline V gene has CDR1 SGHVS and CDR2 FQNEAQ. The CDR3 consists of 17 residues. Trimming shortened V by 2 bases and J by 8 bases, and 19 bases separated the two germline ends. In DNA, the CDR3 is TGTGCCAGCAGCTTACATCGGGATTTATCGTCGGATTCACCCCTCCACTTT. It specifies CASSLHRDLSSDSPLHF. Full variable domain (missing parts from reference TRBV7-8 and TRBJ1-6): GAGVSQSPRYKVAKRGQDVALRCDPISGHVSLFWYQQALGQGPEFLTYFQNEAQLDKSGLPSDRFFAERPEGSVSTLKIQRTQQEDSAVYLCASSLHRDLSSDSPLHFGNGTRLTVT.

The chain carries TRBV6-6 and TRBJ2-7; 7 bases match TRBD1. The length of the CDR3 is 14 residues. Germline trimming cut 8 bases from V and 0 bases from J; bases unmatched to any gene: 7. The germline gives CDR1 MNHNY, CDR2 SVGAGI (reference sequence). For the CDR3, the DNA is TGTGCCAGCGGGACGACAGGGAGCTCCTACGAGCAGTACTTC. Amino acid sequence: CASGTTGSSYEQYF.

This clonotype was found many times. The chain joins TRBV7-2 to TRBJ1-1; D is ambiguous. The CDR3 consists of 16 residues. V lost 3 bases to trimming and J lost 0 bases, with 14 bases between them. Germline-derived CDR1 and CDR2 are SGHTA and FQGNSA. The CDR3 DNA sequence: TGTGCCAGCAGCTTTGGACCATTCGGGATGAACACTGAAGCTTTCTTT. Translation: CASSFGPFGMNTEAFF.

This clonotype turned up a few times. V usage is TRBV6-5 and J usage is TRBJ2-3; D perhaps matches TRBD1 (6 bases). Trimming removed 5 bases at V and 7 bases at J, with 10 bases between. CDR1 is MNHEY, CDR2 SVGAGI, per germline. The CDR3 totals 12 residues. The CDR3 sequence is CASSLTGYTQYF. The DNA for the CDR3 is TGTGCCAGCAGTCTCACAGGGTATACGCAGTATTTT.

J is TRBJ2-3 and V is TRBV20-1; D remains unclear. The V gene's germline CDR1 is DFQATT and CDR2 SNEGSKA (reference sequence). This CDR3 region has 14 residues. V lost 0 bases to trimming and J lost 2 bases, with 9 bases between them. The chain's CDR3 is CSARDPGYTDTQYF. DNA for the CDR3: TGCAGTGCTAGAGATCCGGGCTACACAGATACGCAGTATTTT.

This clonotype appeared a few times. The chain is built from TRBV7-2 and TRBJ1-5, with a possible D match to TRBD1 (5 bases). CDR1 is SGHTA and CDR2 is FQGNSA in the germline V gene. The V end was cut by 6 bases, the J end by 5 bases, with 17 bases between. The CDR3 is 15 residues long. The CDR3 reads CASSYDSAVHQPQHF. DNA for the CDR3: TGTGCCAGCAGTTATGACAGTGCGGTACATCAGCCCCAGCATTTT.

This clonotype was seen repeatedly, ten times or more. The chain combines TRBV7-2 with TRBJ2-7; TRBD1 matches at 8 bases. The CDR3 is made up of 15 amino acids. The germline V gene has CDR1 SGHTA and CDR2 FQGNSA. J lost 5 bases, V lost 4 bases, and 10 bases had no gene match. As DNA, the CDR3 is TGTGCCAGCAGCTCTTACCGGGACAGGAGCCACGAGCAGTACTTC. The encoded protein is CASSSYRDRSHEQYF. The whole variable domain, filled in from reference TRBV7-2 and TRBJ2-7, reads GAGVSQSPSNKVTEKGKDVELRCDPISGHTALYWYRQSLGQGLEFLIYFQGNSAPDKSGLPSDRFSAERTGGSVSTLTIQRTQQEDSAVYLCASSSYRDRSHEQYFGPGTRLTVT.

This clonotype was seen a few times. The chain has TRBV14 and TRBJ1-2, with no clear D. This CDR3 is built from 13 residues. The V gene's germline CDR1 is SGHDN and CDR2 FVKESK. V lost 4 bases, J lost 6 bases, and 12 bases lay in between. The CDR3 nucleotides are TGTGCCAGCAGCCCCCTATATGGGGATGGCTACACCTTC. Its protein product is CASSPLYGDGYTF. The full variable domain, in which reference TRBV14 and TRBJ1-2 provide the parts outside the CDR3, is EAGVTQFPSHSVIEKGQTVTLRCDPISGHDNLYWYRRVMGKEIKFLLHFVKESKQDESGMPNNRFLAERTGGTYSTLKVQPAELEDSGVYFCASSPLYGDGYTFGSGTRLTVV.

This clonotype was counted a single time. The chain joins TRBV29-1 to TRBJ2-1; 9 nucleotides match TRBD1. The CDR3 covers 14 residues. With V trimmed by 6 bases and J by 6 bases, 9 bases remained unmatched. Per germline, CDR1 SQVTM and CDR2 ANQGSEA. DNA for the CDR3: TGCAGCGTGGTCCGGGACAGGGATGCCAATGAGCAGTTCTTC. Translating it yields CSVVRDRDANEQFF.

The CDR3 protein is CATSTGAQETQYF. The CDR3 DNA reads as TGTGCCACTTCGACAGGGGCCCAAGAGACCCAGTACTTC. The chain is built from TRBV10-3 and TRBJ2-5, with TRBD1 matching 8 bases. Germline V lookup: CDR1 ENHRY, CDR2 SYGVKD. J was trimmed by 1 base and V by 10 bases; bases with no gene match: 5. The CDR3 is made up of 13 amino acids.

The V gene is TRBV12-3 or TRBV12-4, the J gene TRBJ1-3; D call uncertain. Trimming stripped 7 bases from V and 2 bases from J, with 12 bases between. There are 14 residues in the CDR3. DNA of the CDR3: TGTGCCAGCATCCTCAGGTTGCCTGGAAACACCATATATTTT. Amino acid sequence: CASILRLPGNTIYF.

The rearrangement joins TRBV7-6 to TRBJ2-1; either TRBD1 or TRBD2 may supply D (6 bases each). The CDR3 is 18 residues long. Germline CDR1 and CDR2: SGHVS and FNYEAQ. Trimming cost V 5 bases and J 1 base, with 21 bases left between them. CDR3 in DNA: TGTGCCAGCAGCCCGCCGGGTGGGGGGCGGACGTCCTACAATGAGCAGTTCTTC. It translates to CASSPPGGGRTSYNEQFF.

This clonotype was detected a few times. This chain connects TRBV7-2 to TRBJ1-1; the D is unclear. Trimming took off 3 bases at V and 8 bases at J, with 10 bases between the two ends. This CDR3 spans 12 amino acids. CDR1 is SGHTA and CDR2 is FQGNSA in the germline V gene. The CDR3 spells CASSFSPVEAFF. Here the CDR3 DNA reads TGTGCCAGCAGCTTTTCCCCGGTAGAAGCTTTCTTT.

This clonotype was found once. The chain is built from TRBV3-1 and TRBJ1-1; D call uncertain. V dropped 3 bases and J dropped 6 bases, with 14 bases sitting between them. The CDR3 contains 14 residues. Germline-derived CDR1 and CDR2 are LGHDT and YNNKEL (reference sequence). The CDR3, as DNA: TGTGCCAGCAGCCATCAGTGGGTCAACTCTGAAGCTTTCTTT. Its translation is CASSHQWVNSEAFF.

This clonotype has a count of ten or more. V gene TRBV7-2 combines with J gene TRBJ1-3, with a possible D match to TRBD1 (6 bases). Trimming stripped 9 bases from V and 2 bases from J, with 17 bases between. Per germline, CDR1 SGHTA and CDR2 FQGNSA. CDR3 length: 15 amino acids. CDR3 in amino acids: CASTTGRGAGNTIYF. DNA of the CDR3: TGTGCCAGTACTACGGGCAGGGGCGCTGGAAACACCATATATTTT. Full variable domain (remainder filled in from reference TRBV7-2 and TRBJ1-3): GAGVSQSPSNKVTEKGKDVELRCDPISGHTALYWYRQSLGQGLEFLIYFQGNSAPDKSGLPSDRFSAERTGGSVSTLTIQRTQQEDSAVYLCASTTGRGAGNTIYFGEGSWLTVV.

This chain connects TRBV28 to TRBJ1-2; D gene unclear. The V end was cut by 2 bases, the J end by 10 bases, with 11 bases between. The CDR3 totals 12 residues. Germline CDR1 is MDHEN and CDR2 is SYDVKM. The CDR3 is CASSLAYGPYTF. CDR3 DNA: TGTGCCAGCAGTTTAGCATACGGGCCCTACACCTTC.

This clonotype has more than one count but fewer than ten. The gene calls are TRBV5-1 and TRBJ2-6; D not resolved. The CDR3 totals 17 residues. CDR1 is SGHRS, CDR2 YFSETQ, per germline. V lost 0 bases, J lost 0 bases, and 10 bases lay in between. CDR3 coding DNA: TGCGCCAGCAGCTTGGGACCCCTCCTCTCTGGGGCCAACGTCCTGACTTTC. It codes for CASSLGPLLSGANVLTF. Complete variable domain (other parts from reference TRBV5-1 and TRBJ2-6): KAGVTQTPRYLIKTRGQQVTLSCSPISGHRSVSWYQQTPGQGLQFLFEYFSETQRNKGNFPGRFSGRQFSNSRSEMNVSTLELGDSALYLCASSLGPLLSGANVLTFGAGSRLTVL.

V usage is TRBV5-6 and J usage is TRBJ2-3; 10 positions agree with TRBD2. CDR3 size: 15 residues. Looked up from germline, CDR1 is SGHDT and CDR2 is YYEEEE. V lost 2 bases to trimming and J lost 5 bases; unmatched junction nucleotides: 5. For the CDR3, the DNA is TGTGCCAGCAGCTTAACTAGCGGGATTCGAGATACGCAGTATTTT. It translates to CASSLTSGIRDTQYF. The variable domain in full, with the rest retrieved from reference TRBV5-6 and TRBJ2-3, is DAGVTQSPTHLIKTRGQQVTLRCSPKSGHDTVSWYQQALGQGPQFIFQYYEEEERQRGNFPDRFSGHQFPNYSSELNVNALLLGDSALYLCASSLTSGIRDTQYFGPGTRLTVL.

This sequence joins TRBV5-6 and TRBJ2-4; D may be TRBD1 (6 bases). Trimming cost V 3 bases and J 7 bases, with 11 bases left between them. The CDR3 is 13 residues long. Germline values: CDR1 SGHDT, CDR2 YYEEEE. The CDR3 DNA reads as TGTGCCAGCAGCTCCGGGACATACAACATTCAGTACTTC. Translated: CASSSGTYNIQYF.

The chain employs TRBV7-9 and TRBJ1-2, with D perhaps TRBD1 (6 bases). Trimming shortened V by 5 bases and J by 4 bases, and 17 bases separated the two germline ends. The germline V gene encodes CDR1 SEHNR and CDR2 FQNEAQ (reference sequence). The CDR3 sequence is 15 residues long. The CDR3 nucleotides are TGTGCCAGCAGCCTTCTAGGGGGGGATTCCTATGGCTACACCTTC. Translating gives CASSLLGGDSYGYTF.

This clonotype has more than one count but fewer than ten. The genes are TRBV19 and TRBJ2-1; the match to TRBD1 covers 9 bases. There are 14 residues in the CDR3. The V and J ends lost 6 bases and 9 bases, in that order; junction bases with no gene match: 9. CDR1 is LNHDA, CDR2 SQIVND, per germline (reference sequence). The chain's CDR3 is CASSRDRVNSEQFF. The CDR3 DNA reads TGTGCCAGTAGCCGGGACAGGGTGAATAGTGAGCAGTTCTTC.